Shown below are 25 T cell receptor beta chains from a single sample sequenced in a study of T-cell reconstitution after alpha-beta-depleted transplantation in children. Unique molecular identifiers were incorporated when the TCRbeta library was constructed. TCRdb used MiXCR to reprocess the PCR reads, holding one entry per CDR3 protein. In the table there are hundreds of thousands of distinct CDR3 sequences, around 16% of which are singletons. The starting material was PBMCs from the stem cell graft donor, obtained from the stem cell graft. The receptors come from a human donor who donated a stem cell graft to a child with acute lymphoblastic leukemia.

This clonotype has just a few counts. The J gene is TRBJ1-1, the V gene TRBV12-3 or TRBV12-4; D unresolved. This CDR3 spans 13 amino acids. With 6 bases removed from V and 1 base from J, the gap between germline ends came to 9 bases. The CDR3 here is CASSLMGNTEAFF. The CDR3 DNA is TGTGCCAGCAGCTTAATGGGGAACACTGAAGCTTTCTTT.

The CDR3 sequence: CASSRRTSSYEQYF. The CDR3 DNA reads TGTGCCAGCAGCCGGAGGACATCCTCCTACGAGCAGTACTTC. The chain links TRBV6-1 to TRBJ2-7; D possibly uses TRBD1 or TRBD2 (5 bases each). V was clipped by 6 bases and J by 0 bases, with 12 bases between them. Per the germline V gene, CDR1 is MNHNS and CDR2 is SASEGT. The CDR3 covers 14 residues.

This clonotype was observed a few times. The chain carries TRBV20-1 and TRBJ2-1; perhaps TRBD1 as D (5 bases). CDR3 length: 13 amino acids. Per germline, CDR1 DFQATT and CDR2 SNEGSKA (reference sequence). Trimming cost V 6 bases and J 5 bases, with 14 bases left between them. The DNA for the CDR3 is TGCAGTGCCAGACAGACGTCCCACAATGAGCAGTTCTTC. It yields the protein CSARQTSHNEQFF.

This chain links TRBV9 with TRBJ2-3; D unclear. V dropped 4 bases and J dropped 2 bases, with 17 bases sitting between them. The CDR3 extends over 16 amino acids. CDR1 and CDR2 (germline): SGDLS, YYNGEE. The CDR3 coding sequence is TGTGCCAGCAGCTCAGGTCCCAGCGAACCCACAGATACGCAGTATTTT. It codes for CASSSGPSEPTDTQYF.

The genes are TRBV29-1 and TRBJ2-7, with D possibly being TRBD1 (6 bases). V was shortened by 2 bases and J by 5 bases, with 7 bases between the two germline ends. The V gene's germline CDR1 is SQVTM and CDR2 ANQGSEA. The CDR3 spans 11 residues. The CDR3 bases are TGCAGCGTTGAACAGGGGAACGAGCAGTACTTC. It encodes CSVEQGNEQYF.

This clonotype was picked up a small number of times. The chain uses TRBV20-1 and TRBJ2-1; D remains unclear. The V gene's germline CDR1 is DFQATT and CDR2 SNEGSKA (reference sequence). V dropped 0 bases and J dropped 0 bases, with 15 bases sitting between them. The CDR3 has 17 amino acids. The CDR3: CSARDRWRRSSYNEQFF. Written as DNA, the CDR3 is TGCAGTGCTAGAGATCGGTGGCGGAGAAGCTCCTACAATGAGCAGTTCTTC.

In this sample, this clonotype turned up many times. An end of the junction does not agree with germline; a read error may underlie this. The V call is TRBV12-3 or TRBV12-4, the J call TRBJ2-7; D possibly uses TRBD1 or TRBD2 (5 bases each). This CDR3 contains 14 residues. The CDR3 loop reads CASSPGTATYEQYF. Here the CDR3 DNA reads TGCGCCAGCAGCCCCGGGACGGCAACCTACGAGCAGTACTTC.

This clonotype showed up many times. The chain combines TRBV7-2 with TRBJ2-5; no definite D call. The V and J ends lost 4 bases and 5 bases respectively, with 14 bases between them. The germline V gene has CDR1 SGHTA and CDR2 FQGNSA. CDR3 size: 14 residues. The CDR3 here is CASSSPTYSETQYF. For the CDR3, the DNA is TGTGCCAGCAGCTCTCCAACCTATTCCGAGACCCAGTACTTC.

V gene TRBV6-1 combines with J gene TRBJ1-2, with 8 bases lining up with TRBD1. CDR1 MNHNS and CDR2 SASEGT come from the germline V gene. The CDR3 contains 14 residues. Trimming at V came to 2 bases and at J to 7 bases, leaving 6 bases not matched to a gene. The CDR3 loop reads CASSEQGAQSGYTF. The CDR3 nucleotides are TGTGCCAGCAGTGAACAGGGGGCGCAAAGTGGCTACACCTTC.

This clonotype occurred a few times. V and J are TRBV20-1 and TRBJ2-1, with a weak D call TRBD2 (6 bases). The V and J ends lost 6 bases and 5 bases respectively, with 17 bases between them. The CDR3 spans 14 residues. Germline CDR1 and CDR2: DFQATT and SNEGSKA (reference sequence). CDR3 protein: CSAFSGLINNEQFF. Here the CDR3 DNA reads TGCAGTGCCTTTTCGGGACTCATAAACAATGAGCAGTTCTTC.

CDR3 DNA: TGCGCCAGCAGCTTCTCCCCGGCCCCCTACGAGCAGTACTTC. It specifies CASSFSPAPYEQYF. The chain joins TRBV5-1 to TRBJ2-7, with D hard to call. V lost 2 bases to trimming and J lost 2 bases, with 11 bases between them. The CDR3 sequence is 14 residues long. Per germline, CDR1 SGHRS and CDR2 YFSETQ. The variable domain in full, with the rest retrieved from reference TRBV5-1 and TRBJ2-7, is KAGVTQTPRYLIKTRGQQVTLSCSPISGHRSVSWYQQTPGQGLQFLFEYFSETQRNKGNFPGRFSGRQFSNSRSEMNVSTLELGDSALYLCASSFSPAPYEQYFGPGTRLTVT.

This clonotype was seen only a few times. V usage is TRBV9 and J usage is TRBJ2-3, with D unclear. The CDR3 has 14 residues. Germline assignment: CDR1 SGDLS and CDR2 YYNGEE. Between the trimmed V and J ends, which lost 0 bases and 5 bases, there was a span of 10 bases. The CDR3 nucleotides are TGTGCCAGCAGCGTAGGAAGGTGGGGAGATACGCAGTATTTT. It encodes CASSVGRWGDTQYF.

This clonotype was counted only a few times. Here the CDR3 DNA reads TGTGCCAGCAGTCCCCGGGGCCCCTACAGCTCTGGGGCCAACGTCCTGACTTTC. Protein product: CASSPRGPYSSGANVLTF. The chain uses TRBV7-3 and TRBJ2-6, with D possibly being TRBD1 or TRBD2 (5 bases each). The CDR3 is 18 amino acids. Trimming left V 6 bases short and J 0 bases short, with 18 bases between. Germline assignment: CDR1 SGHTA and CDR2 FQGTGA.

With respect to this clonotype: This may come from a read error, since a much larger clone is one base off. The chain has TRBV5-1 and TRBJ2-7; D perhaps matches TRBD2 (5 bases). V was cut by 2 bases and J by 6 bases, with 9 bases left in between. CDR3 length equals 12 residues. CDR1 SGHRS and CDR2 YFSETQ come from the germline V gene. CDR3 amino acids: CASSFEGAEQYF. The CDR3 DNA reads TGCGCCAGCAGCTTTGAGGGAGCCGAGCAGTACTTC.

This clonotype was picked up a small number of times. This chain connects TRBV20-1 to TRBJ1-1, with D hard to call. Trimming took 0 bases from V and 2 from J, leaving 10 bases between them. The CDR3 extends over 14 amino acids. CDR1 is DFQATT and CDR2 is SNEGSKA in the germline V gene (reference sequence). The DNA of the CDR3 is TGCAGTGCTAGAGAGGGTTGGGGAAACACTGAAGCTTTCTTT. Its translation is CSAREGWGNTEAFF.

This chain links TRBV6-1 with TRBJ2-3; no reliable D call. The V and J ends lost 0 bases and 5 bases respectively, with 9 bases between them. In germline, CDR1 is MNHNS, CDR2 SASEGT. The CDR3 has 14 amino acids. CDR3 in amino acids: CASSEALSEDTQYF. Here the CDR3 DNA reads TGTGCCAGCAGTGAAGCGCTTTCCGAAGATACGCAGTATTTT.

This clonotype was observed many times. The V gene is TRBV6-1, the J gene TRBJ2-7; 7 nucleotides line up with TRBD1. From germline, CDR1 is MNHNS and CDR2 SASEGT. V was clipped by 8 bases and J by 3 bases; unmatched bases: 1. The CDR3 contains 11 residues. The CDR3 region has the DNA TGTGCCAGCCGGGACAGCTACGAGCAGTACTTC. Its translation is CASRDSYEQYF.

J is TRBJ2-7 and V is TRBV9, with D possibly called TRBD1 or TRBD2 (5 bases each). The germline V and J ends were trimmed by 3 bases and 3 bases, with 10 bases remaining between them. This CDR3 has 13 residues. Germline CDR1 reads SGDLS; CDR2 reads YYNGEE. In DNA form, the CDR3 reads TGTGCCAGCAGCGACGGGACCATCTACGAGCAGTACTTC. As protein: CASSDGTIYEQYF.

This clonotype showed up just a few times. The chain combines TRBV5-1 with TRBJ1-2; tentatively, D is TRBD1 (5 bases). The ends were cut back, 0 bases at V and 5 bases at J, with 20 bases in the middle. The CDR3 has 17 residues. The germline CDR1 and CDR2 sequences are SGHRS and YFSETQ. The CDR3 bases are TGCGCCAGCAGCTTGGTAGGGGCGACAGTCGGACCTTATGGCTACACCTTC. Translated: CASSLVGATVGPYGYTF.

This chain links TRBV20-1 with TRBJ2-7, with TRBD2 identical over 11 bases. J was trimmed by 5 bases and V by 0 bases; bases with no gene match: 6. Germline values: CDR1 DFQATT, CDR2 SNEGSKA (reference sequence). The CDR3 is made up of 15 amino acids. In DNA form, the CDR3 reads TGCAGTGCTAGAGATATAGCGGGAGGGCCTAACGAGCAGTACTTC. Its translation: CSARDIAGGPNEQYF.

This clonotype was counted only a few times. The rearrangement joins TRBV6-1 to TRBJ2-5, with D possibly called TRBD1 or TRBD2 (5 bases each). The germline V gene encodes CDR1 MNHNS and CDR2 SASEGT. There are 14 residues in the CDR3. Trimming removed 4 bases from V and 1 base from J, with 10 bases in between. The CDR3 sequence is CASSVPGTQETQYF. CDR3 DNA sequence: TGTGCCAGCAGTGTCCCAGGGACCCAAGAGACCCAGTACTTC.

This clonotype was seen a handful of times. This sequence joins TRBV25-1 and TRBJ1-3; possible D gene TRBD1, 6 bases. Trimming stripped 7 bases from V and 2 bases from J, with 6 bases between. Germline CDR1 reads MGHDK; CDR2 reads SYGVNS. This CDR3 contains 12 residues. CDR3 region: CASKGAGNTIYF. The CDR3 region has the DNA TGTGCCAGCAAGGGGGCTGGAAACACCATATATTTT.

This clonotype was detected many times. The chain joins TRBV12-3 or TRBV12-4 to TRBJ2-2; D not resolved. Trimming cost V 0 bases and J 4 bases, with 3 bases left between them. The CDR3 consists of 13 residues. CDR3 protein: CASSLARTGELFF. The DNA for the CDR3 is TGTGCCAGCAGTTTAGCTCGCACCGGGGAGCTGTTTTTT.

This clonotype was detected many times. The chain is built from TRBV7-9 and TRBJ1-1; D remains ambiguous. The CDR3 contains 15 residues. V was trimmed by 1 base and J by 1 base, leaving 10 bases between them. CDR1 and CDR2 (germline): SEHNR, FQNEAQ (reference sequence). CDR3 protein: CASSLVPGRNTEAFF. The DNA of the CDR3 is TGTGCCAGCAGCTTAGTGCCCGGGCGGAACACTGAAGCTTTCTTT.

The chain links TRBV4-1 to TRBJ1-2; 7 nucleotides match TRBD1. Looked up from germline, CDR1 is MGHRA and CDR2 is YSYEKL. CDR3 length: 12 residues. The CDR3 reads CASHRGDDGYTF. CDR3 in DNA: TGCGCGTCTCACAGGGGTGACGATGGCTACACCTTC.